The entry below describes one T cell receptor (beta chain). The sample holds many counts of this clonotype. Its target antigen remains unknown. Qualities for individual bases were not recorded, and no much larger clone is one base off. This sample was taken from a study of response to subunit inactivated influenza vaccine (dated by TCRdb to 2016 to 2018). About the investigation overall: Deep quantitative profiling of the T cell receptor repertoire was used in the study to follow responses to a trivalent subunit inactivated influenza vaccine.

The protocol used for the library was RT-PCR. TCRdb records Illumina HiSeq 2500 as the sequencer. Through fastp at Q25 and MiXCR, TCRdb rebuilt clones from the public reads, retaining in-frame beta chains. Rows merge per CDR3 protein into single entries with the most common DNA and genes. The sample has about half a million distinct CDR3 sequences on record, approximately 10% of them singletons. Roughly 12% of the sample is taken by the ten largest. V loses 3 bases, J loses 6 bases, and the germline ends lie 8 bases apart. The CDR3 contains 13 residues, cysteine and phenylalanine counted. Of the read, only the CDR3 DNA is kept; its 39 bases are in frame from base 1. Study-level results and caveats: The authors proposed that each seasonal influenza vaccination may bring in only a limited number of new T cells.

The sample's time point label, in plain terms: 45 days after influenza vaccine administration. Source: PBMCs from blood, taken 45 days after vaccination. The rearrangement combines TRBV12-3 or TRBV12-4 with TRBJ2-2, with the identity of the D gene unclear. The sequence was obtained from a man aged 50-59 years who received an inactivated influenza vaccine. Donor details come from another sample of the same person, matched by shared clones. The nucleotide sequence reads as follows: TGTGCCAGCAGTTTGCAAGGAGCCGGGGAGCTGTTTTTT. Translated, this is CASSLQGAGELFF.